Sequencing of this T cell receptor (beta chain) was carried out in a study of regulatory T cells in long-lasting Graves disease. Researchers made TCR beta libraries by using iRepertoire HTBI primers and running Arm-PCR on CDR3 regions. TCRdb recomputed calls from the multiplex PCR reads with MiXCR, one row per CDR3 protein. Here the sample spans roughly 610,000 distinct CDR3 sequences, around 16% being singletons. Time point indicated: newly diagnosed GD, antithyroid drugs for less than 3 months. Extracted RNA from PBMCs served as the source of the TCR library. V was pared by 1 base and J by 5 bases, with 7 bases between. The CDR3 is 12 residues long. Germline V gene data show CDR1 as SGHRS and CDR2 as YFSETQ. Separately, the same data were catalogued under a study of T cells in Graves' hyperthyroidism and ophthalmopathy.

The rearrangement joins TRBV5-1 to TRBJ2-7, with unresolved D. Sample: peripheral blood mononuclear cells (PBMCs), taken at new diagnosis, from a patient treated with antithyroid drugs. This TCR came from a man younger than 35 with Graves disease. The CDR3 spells CASSLTANEQYF. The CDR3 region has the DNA TGCGCCAGCAGCTTGACTGCCAACGAGCAGTACTTC.